The 21 T cell receptor beta chains below come from one sample, sequenced in a study of neurological immune-mediated disorders. TCRdb re-called the 5' RACE reads through MiXCR, storing one row per CDR3 protein. Here the sample spans 30,000 to 40,000 distinct CDR3 sequences, over 8.5% being singletons. The time point denotes: technical triplicate 1. Material for sequencing was PBMCs. These receptors all come from a man in his 60s with HTLV-1-associated myelopathy (HAM/TSP).

This clonotype was counted between two and nine times. The rearrangement links TRBV6-4 to TRBJ2-2; 7 bases are shared with TRBD2. The trim removed 3 bases at V and 7 bases at J, leaving 8 bases unmatched. The CDR3 covers 15 residues. The germline CDR1 and CDR2 sequences are MRHNA and SNTAGT. The CDR3 protein is CASSEREGGNGELFF. DNA of the CDR3: TGTGCCAGCAGTGAGAGGGAGGGAGGAAACGGGGAGCTGTTTTTT.

This clonotype was observed at least ten times. V usage is TRBV4-1 and J usage is TRBJ1-5, with a tentative D call TRBD1 (6 bases). This CDR3 has 14 amino acids. Trimming stripped 4 bases from V and 6 bases from J, with 13 bases between. In germline, CDR1 is MGHRA, CDR2 YSYEKL. The CDR3 loop is CASSPGRGPQPQHF. CDR3 bases: TGCGCCAGCAGCCCGGGCAGGGGACCTCAGCCCCAGCATTTT.

This clonotype was found many times. J is TRBJ2-7 and V is TRBV12-3 or TRBV12-4; D not certain. The V end lost 5 bases, the J end lost 2 bases, and 4 bases lay between the germline ends. This CDR3 comprises 11 residues. In DNA form, the CDR3 reads TGTGCCAGCAGTAAGACCTACGAGCAGTACTTC. It specifies CASSKTYEQYF.

At least ten counts were recorded for this clonotype. The chain has TRBV12-3 or TRBV12-4 and TRBJ2-3, with D tentatively TRBD1 or TRBD2 (5 bases each). The CDR3 is 15 amino acids. V was cut by 7 bases and J by 5 bases, with 19 bases left in between. The CDR3 spells CASTPGSGTGDTQYF. The CDR3 nucleotides are TGTGCCAGCACCCCGGGGTCAGGGACGGGAGATACGCAGTATTTT.

This clonotype was recorded many times. The genes are TRBV4-2 and TRBJ1-1; unclear D gene. Germline CDR1 and CDR2: LGHNA and YNFKEQ. V lost 0 bases to trimming and J lost 2 bases, with 7 bases between them. The length of the CDR3 is 14 residues. The chain's CDR3 is CASSQDSKNTEAFF. The CDR3 nucleotides are TGTGCCAGCAGCCAAGATTCCAAAAACACTGAAGCTTTCTTT.

This clonotype is labeled medium-sized (0.01 to 0.1%). V usage is TRBV5-1 and J usage is TRBJ1-1; D ambiguous. Trimming cost V 0 bases and J 1 base, with 7 bases left between them. The length of the CDR3 is 14 residues. Germline CDR1 and CDR2: SGHRS and YFSETQ. CDR3 region: CASSLGTANTEAFF. CDR3 DNA sequence: TGCGCCAGCAGCTTGGGGACGGCGAACACTGAAGCTTTCTTT.

The table lists this clonotype with many counts. One end of the junction is discordant with germline, which a read error may explain. The chain combines TRBV6-1 with TRBJ2-3, with D tentatively TRBD2 (6 bases). CDR1 MNHNS and CDR2 SASEGT come from the germline V gene. This CDR3 is built from 11 residues. CDR3 bases: TGTGCCAGCAGTTCTAGCGCGGGACCCCTTTTT. Translation: CASSSSAGPLF.

This clonotype was counted only a few times. The CDR3 DNA reads TGTGCCAGCAGTCATGGACTAGCGGGAGTAGGGAATGAGCAGTTCTTC. It encodes CASSHGLAGVGNEQFF. The genes are TRBV6-6 and TRBJ2-1, with TRBD2 matching 13 bases. The CDR3 runs 16 residues. V lost 5 bases to trimming and J lost 7 bases; unmatched junction nucleotides: 8. The germline gives CDR1 MNHNY, CDR2 SVGAGI (reference sequence).

Only one count was recorded for this clonotype. The chain is built from TRBV15 and TRBJ2-7; D assignment may be TRBD1 or TRBD2 (5 bases each). The CDR3 is 21 residues long. The germline CDR1 and CDR2 sequences are LNHNV and YYDKDF (reference sequence). The germline V and J ends were trimmed by 5 bases and 0 bases, with 32 bases remaining between them. The CDR3 reads CATSLRHGGAASQRSSYEQYF. The CDR3 DNA sequence: TGTGCCACCAGCTTACGCCATGGGGGAGCTGCCAGCCAGCGGAGCTCCTACGAGCAGTACTTC.

Ten or more counts support this clonotype. This sequence joins TRBV20-1 and TRBJ2-3, with 12 bases aligning to TRBD1. The CDR3 is 17 residues long. J was trimmed by 2 bases and V by 3 bases; bases with no gene match: 9. CDR1 and CDR2 (germline): DFQATT, SNEGSKA (reference sequence). CDR3 coding DNA: TGCAGTGCTAGGGACGGGACAGGGGGCCTTATCACAGATACGCAGTATTTT. Amino acid sequence: CSARDGTGGLITDTQYF.

This clonotype was seen ten or more times. This rearrangement joins TRBV5-1 to TRBJ2-5, with D possibly being TRBD1 or TRBD2 (5 bases each). Trimming removed 0 bases at V and 4 bases at J, with 13 bases between. The CDR3 covers 15 residues. CDR1 is SGHRS and CDR2 is YFSETQ in the germline V gene. CDR3 loop: CASSLALGDRETQYF. DNA of the CDR3: TGCGCCAGCAGCTTGGCCTTAGGGGACCGAGAGACCCAGTACTTC.

A remark on this clonotype: A much larger clone differs from this one at a single base, so this may be a read error. The V gene is TRBV20-1, the J gene TRBJ2-3; no clear D gene. This CDR3 spans 15 amino acids. Germline CDR1 reads DFQATT; CDR2 reads SNEGSKA (reference sequence). The CDR3 DNA follows: TGCAGTGCTGGAGATCCCAGGCTCGCCGCAGATACGCAGTATTTT. Protein sequence: CSAGDPRLAADTQYF.

This clonotype occurred many times. V is TRBV24-1 and J is TRBJ2-2, with 7 bases fitting TRBD2. The CDR3 length is 16 residues. The trim removed 2 bases at V and 6 bases at J, leaving 8 bases unmatched. CDR1 and CDR2 from the germline V gene are KGHDR and SFDVKD. The CDR3 coding sequence is TGTGCCACCAGTGATTACGGGGGGAGTCATGCCGGGGAGCTGTTTTTT. Translated, it gives CATSDYGGSHAGELFF.

This clonotype was counted ten times or more. The V call is TRBV20-1, the J call TRBJ2-7; TRBD1 is a possible D gene (6 bases). Germline values: CDR1 DFQATT, CDR2 SNEGSKA (reference sequence). The CDR3 loop spans 13 amino acids. V lost 5 bases, J lost 3 bases, and 14 bases lay in between. The CDR3, as DNA: TGCAGTGCTCAATGGGGGCCAAACTACGAGCAGTACTTC. This codes for CSAQWGPNYEQYF.

This clonotype came up many times. The chain joins TRBV6-1 to TRBJ1-5; unclear D gene. V lost 8 bases, J lost 4 bases, and 12 bases lay in between. The CDR3 runs to 13 residues. CDR1 and CDR2 from the germline V gene are MNHNS and SASEGT. The CDR3 DNA reads TGTGCCAGCGATAGTTTCCTTAATCAGCCCCAGCATTTT. Protein sequence: CASDSFLNQPQHF.

This clonotype was seen many times. The chain links TRBV3-1 to TRBJ2-7, with 8 nucleotides matching TRBD2. Germline CDR1 is LGHDT and CDR2 is YNNKEL (reference sequence). The CDR3 runs 13 residues. Germline trimming cut 5 bases from V and 4 bases from J; bases unmatched to any gene: 4. The CDR3 protein is CASSNSGDYEQYF. DNA of the CDR3: TGTGCCAGCAGCAATAGCGGGGATTACGAGCAGTACTTC.

This clonotype was seen repeatedly, ten times or more. V and J are TRBV5-1 and TRBJ2-1, with TRBD2 as a possible D gene (5 bases). CDR3 length: 16 residues. Germline values: CDR1 SGHRS, CDR2 YFSETQ. V lost 4 bases to trimming and J lost 3 bases, with 17 bases between them. CDR3 nucleotide sequence: TGCGCCAGCAGCATTCGGGGTGGGCGAAACTACAATGAGCAGTTCTTC. It specifies CASSIRGGRNYNEQFF.

This clonotype appeared a single time. A much larger clone lies a single base off, so this may be a read error. This chain uses TRBV20-1 with TRBJ1-1, with 7 nucleotides matching TRBD1. This CDR3 is 17 amino acids long. Germline V gene sequence: CDR1 DFQATT, CDR2 SNEGSKA (reference sequence). The chain's CDR3 is CSASTPFRQGPGTEASF. The CDR3 nucleotides are TGCAGTGCCTCCACCCCATTCCGACAGGGCCCGGGGACTGAAGCTTCCTTT.

This clonotype appeared many times. The chain couples TRBV6-1 to TRBJ2-5, with D unclear. The CDR3 spans 15 residues. Trimming took 2 bases from V and 2 from J, leaving 12 bases between them. Germline loops: CDR1 MNHNS, CDR2 SASEGT. The CDR3 spells CASSEQVVSQETQYF. The CDR3 DNA sequence: TGTGCCAGCAGTGAACAAGTCGTCAGTCAAGAGACCCAGTACTTC.

In this sample, this clonotype turned up many times. This chain connects TRBV7-2 to TRBJ2-3; D might be TRBD2 (6 bases). Germline V gene data show CDR1 as SGHTA and CDR2 as FQGNSA. The CDR3 is made up of 16 amino acids. V gave up 1 base and J gave up 1 base, with 12 bases separating them. The CDR3: CASSLVGGGGTDTQYF. In DNA form, the CDR3 reads TGTGCCAGCAGCTTAGTCGGGGGTGGCGGCACAGATACGCAGTATTTT. Drawing the rest from reference TRBV7-2 and TRBJ2-3, the complete variable domain is GAGVSQSPSNKVTEKGKDVELRCDPISGHTALYWYRQSLGQGLEFLIYFQGNSAPDKSGLPSDRFSAERTGGSVSTLTIQRTQQEDSAVYLCASSLVGGGGTDTQYFGPGTRLTVL.

This clonotype came up many times. The chain employs TRBV5-1 and TRBJ2-3; D is unclear. Germline values: CDR1 SGHRS, CDR2 YFSETQ. The CDR3 length is 14 residues. Trimming pared 9 bases from V and 0 bases from J, leaving 14 bases between. CDR3 loop: CANKTGVSTDTQYF. In DNA form, the CDR3 reads TGCGCCAACAAAACCGGCGTCAGCACAGATACGCAGTATTTT.